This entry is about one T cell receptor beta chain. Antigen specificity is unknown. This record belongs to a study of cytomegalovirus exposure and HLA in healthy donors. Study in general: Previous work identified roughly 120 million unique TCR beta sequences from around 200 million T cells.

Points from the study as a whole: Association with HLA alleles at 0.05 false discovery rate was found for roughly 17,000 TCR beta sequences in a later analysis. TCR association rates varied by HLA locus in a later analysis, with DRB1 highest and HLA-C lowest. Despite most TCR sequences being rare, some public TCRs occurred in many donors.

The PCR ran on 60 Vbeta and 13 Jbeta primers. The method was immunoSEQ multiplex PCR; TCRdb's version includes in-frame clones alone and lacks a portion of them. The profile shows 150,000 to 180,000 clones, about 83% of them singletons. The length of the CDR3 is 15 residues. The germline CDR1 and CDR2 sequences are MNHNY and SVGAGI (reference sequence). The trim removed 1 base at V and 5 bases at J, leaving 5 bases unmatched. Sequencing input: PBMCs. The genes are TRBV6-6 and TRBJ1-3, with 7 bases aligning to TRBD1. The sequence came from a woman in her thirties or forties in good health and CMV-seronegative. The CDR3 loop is CASSYYDRERNTIYF. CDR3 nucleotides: TGTGCCAGCAGTTACTACGACAGGGAAAGAAACACCATATATTTT.